The next 6 T cell receptor beta chains were all read from a single sample in a study of T cell changes during pregnancy in multiple sclerosis. TCRdb's table, derived via immunoSEQ multiplex PCR, lists solely in-frame clones and lacks some. The sample has 40,000 to 60,000 clones; about 89% are singletons. The sequences come from CD8+ T cells from peripheral blood mononuclear cells, collected after pregnancy. The receptors stem from a female donor with multiple sclerosis, enrolled in a pregnancy study.

J is TRBJ1-1 and V is TRBV7-8; D is perhaps TRBD1 (6 bases). V gave up 5 bases and J gave up 2 bases, with 21 bases separating them. Germline loops: CDR1 SGHVS, CDR2 FQNEAQ. CDR3 length: 17 amino acids. The DNA of the CDR3 is TGTGCCAGCAGCCTAGGGGTGGGGGGGCAAATTAACACTGAAGCTTTCTTT. It is translated as CASSLGVGGQINTEAFF.

V gene TRBV6-1 combines with J gene TRBJ2-7; 10 bases match TRBD2. Germline V gene sequence: CDR1 MNHNS, CDR2 SASEGT. The V segment lost 6 bases and the J segment 2 bases; nucleotides outside the gene matches: 7. The CDR3 loop spans 15 amino acids. CDR3 protein: CASRPGSGGPYEQYF. The CDR3 DNA reads TGTGCCAGCAGGCCGGGTAGCGGGGGGCCCTACGAGCAGTACTTC.

The DNA of the CDR3 is TGTGCCAGCAGCGCCCGGGACAGGACTAACACCGGGGAGCTGTTTTTT. Encoded protein: CASSARDRTNTGELFF. J is TRBJ2-2 and V is TRBV9, with 8 nucleotides matching TRBD1. Germline V gene data show CDR1 as SGDLS and CDR2 as YYNGEE. The CDR3 extends over 16 amino acids. J was trimmed by 2 bases and V by 3 bases; bases with no gene match: 6.

This clone has a single count. The V gene is TRBV7-9, the J gene TRBJ1-4, with D possibly matching TRBD1 (6 bases). Germline lookup yields CDR1 SEHNR and CDR2 FQNEAQ (reference sequence). There are 12 residues in the CDR3. Deletions cut 4 bases from V and 8 bases from J, with 8 bases between. The CDR3 region has the DNA TGTGCCAGCAGCTCGGACAGAGAAAAACTGTTTTTT. It is translated as CASSSDREKLFF.

The CDR3 loop reads CASSLGQGAGEQYF. In DNA form, the CDR3 reads TGTGCCAGCAGCCTTGGACAGGGGGCGGGTGAGCAGTACTTC. The chain couples TRBV13 to TRBJ2-7; 11 positions agree with TRBD1. The germline V gene encodes CDR1 PRHDT and CDR2 FYEKMQ (reference sequence). The CDR3 contains 14 residues. V lost 5 bases, J lost 7 bases, and 7 bases stayed unmatched.

The chain is built from TRBV2 and TRBJ1-2; 9 positions agree with TRBD1. With 7 bases clipped from V and 2 bases from J, the junction kept 8 bases outside the gene matches. Germline loops: CDR1 SNHLY, CDR2 FYNNEI. The CDR3 length is 15 residues. In nucleotides, the CDR3 is TGTGCCAGCACCTGGACAGGGGAGGCGAACTATGGCTACACCTTC. Translation: CASTWTGEANYGYTF.